This T cell receptor (beta chain) is from a study of cytomegalovirus exposure and HLA in healthy donors. Across the whole study: Findings of an earlier analysis included 117 million unique TCR beta sequences from roughly 190 million T cells. Most genotyped donors, 75% to 85% of about 400, had Caucasian-associated genetic ancestry.

A multiplex PCR was run with 60 Vbeta primers and 13 Jbeta primers. Libraries were prepared by immunoSEQ multiplex PCR; TCRdb keeps only in-frame clonotypes and omits some of them. The sample lists 200,000 to 250,000 clones; about 80% were seen once. Germline CDR1 and CDR2: MNHEY and SMNVEV (reference sequence). This CDR3 is 20 amino acids long. V shed 7 bases and J shed 1 base, with 26 bases lying between them. Material: PBMCs. The J gene is TRBJ2-6, the V gene TRBV27; D might be TRBD1 (5 bases). The clonotype was recovered from a woman aged 40 to 50 in good health and CMV-seropositive. In nucleotides, the CDR3 is TGTGCCAGCACCCCCTGGGCACCTCAGGGAAAAGGGTCTGGGGCCAACGTCCTGACTTTC. Residues: CASTPWAPQGKGSGANVLTF.